This TCR beta chain was captured by sequencing in a study of blood T cell repertoires in COVID-19. Overall study context: T cells, B-cell-depleted T cells, or PBMCs provided the cDNA or gDNA that served as material.

The assay was immunoSEQ multiplex PCR, and TCRdb's table has in-frame clones only and misses some. The sample has roughly 200,000 clones; more than 75% are singletons. The CDR3 is 14 amino acids. CDR1 and CDR2 (germline): SGDLS, YYNGEE. The V end lost 2 bases, the J end lost 4 bases, and 11 bases lay between the germline ends. Sequencing was performed on peripheral blood. The chain carries TRBV9 and TRBJ2-3; weak D call: TRBD2 (5 bases). This TCR was sampled from an older person with COVID-19, enrolled during active disease. CDR3 DNA: TGTGCCAGCAGCGTTGTGGGAGTAGCAGATACGCAGTATTTT. It specifies CASSVVGVADTQYF.